This entry concerns a single TCR beta chain. The V gene lost 8 bases and the J gene lost 0 bases, with 18 bases spanning the gap. From germline, CDR1 is SGHNT and CDR2 YENEEA. The CDR3 consists of 16 residues. The repertoire was sequenced with immunoSEQ multiplex PCR; TCRdb's copy has only in-frame clones and lacks some. Among more than 150,000 clones, 80% were seen once, and the ten largest hold 0.5% to 0.65%. This entry comes from a study of blood T cell repertoires in COVID-19. Study at large: T cells, B-cell-depleted T cells, or PBMCs provided the cDNA or gDNA that served as material.

This sequence joins TRBV11-3 and TRBJ2-3; D perhaps matches TRBD2 (6 bases). This receptor was taken from a man aged 55 to 70 with acute or convalescent COVID-19. Input material: peripheral blood. CDR3 sequence: CASSRDSRPSTDTQYF. The CDR3 region has the DNA TGTGCCAGCTCGAGGGACTCCCGACCTAGCACAGATACGCAGTATTTT.